Listed below are T cell receptor beta chains from one sample, sequenced in a study of OX40 agonist ivuxolimab in advanced cancers. Sequencing used immunoSEQ multiplex PCR; TCRdb keeps in-frame clones, though not all of them. The sample holds tens of thousands of clones, around nine tenths seen once. The sample in question was CD4+ or CD8+ T cells sorted from blood, obtained in a trial of the OX40 agonist ivuxolimab. These receptors all stem from an adult with an advanced solid tumor such as melanoma, head and neck, liver or kidney cancer. Both conserved end residues are part of each CDR3. Each record gives: CDR3 DNA, CDR3 protein, D gene, V gene, J gene, clone size. D genes are given only for firm matches. A row's size may be missing; if present it is once, few, many or a size class.

TGTGCCACCAGCCGGGACAGGGTACAAGAGACCCAGTACTTC	CATSRDRVQETQYF	TRBD1	TRBV15	TRBJ2-5	-
TGTGCCAGCAGTTTTCTAGTCAATGAGCAGTTCTTC	CASSFLVNEQFF	-	TRBV27	TRBJ2-1	-
TGTGCCAGCAGCTTGCGGGTTGGGGGGAATCAGCCCCAGCATTTT	CASSLRVGGNQPQHF	-	TRBV7-2	TRBJ1-5	-
TGTGCCAGCAGCTTAGACAGTATGGGCTACACCTTC	CASSLDSMGYTF	-	TRBV11-2	TRBJ1-2	-
TGTGCCAGCAGCTTAGGACTAGCGGCCGGGGAGCTGTTTTTT	CASSLGLAAGELFF	TRBD2	TRBV7-2	TRBJ2-2	-
TGTGCCGGCGAACAGGGACATACGAACACTGAAGCTTTCTTT	CAGEQGHTNTEAFF	-	TRBV6-1	TRBJ1-1	-
TGTGCCAGCAGTTCCCTCCGGGACAGGGGGCGTTACGAGCAGTACTTC	CASSSLRDRGRYEQYF	TRBD1	TRBV28	TRBJ2-7	-
TGTGCCAGCAGCTTGGGCGGCTCTGGGGCCAACGTCCTGACTTTC	CASSLGGSGANVLTF	-	TRBV11-3	TRBJ2-6	few
TGTGCCAGCAGTGAAAAGGCAGGGGGTTGGCCCCAGCATTTT	CASSEKAGGWPQHF	TRBD1	TRBV6-1	TRBJ1-5	-
TGTGCCAGCAGCCAAGATCGGGGCCGACTAGCGGGAGGTTCCAAAAACATTCAGTACTTC	CASSQDRGRLAGGSKNIQYF	TRBD2	TRBV4-2	TRBJ2-4	-
TGTGCCAGCTACTCGACAGGGGCCGGGGAGCTGTTTTTT	CASYSTGAGELFF	TRBD1	TRBV9	TRBJ2-2	-
TGTGCCAGCAGCCCTAGGGGGACTAGCACAGATACGCAGTATTTT	CASSPRGTSTDTQYF	-	TRBV11-2	TRBJ2-3	-
TGCGCCAGCAGCCAAGGCGGTCGAAGAACAGAGAATCAGCCCCAGCATTTT	CASSQGGRRTENQPQHF	-	TRBV4-1	TRBJ1-5	-
TGTGCCTGGAGGCTGAGACTAGCGGGGCAAGTAGCGAACACCGGGGAGCTGTTTTTT	CAWRLRLAGQVANTGELFF	TRBD2	TRBV30	TRBJ2-2	few
TGTGCCAGCAGTCCCTACCCACCAGGAAGGGCCTACTCTGGGGCCAACGTCCTGACTTTC	CASSPYPPGRAYSGANVLTF	-	TRBV27	TRBJ2-6	-
TGTGCCAGCAGGACAAGGGTGGACAATTCACCCCTCCACTTT	CASRTRVDNSPLHF	-	TRBV6-6	TRBJ1-6	-
TGTGCCAGCAGTGTAATTGCGGCTAGTAGTGAGCAGTACTTC	CASSVIAASSEQYF	-	TRBV2	TRBJ2-7	once
TGTGCCAGCAGCCTTGGGGGCGGGAGGCCGCAAGAGACCCAGTACTTC	CASSLGGGRPQETQYF	TRBD2	TRBV4-2	TRBJ2-5	-
TGTGCCAGCAGCTTAGCCTCTGACAGGGGCGAGCAGTACTTC	CASSLASDRGEQYF	TRBD1	TRBV11-2	TRBJ2-7	-
TGTGCCATCGGGACAGGGGGAGAGACCCAGTACTTC	CAIGTGGETQYF	TRBD1	TRBV10-3	TRBJ2-5	-
TGTGCCAGTAGCCCCAGGCCAGGGGATGGCTACACCTTC	CASSPRPGDGYTF	-	TRBV19	TRBJ1-2	-
TGCGCCAGCAGCCGGAGTGGTACCCAGAGCTCCTACGAGCAGTACTTC	CASSRSGTQSSYEQYF	-	TRBV5-1	TRBJ2-7	-
TGTGCTAGCAGCTTTTGCGGTTGCAGGGGGCGAGTAGATACGCAGTATTTT	CASSFCGCRGRVDTQYF	TRBD1	TRBV7-7	TRBJ2-3	-
TGTGCCAGCAGCTTCTCTCGAAGCGGCTACACCTTC	CASSFSRSGYTF	-	TRBV7-9	TRBJ1-2	-
TGCAGTGCTTTTAGGGGGCTCGAAGCTTTCTTT	CSAFRGLEAFF	TRBD1	TRBV20-1	TRBJ1-1	-
TGTGCCTGGAAGTCGGGACAGGGTAACTATGGCTACACCTTC	CAWKSGQGNYGYTF	TRBD1	TRBV30	TRBJ1-2	-
TGTGCCAGCAGCGGTCCCGGGACAGGGGGATCGGATACGCAGTATTTT	CASSGPGTGGSDTQYF	TRBD1	TRBV11-3	TRBJ2-3	-
TGTGCCAGCAGGTCTAGCGGGGAGATGAGTGAGACCCAGTACTTC	CASRSSGEMSETQYF	TRBD2	TRBV6-1	TRBJ2-5	few
TGTGCCAGCGAAACAGGGTCGAACACCGGGGAGCTGTTTTTT	CASETGSNTGELFF	-	TRBV28	TRBJ2-2	-
TGTGCCAGCAGCGTACATTTTCGGGAGTACAATGAGCAGTTCTTC	CASSVHFREYNEQFF	-	TRBV9	TRBJ2-1	-
TGTGCCAGTAGTATTTTTGGCAGGGGGACCCACACTGAAGCTTTCTTT	CASSIFGRGTHTEAFF	TRBD1	TRBV19	TRBJ1-1	-
TGTGCTAGCAGCTTAAAACAGGGCCCCTACGAGCAGTACTTC	CASSLKQGPYEQYF	-	TRBV7-7	TRBJ2-7	once
TGCGCCAGCAGCTTGGAGCCTAGCGGGAAACAGTTCTTC	CASSLEPSGKQFF	TRBD2	TRBV5-1	TRBJ2-1	-
TGCGCCAGCAGCCCGACTACAGGGGGCCACACCGGGGAGCTGTTTTTT	CASSPTTGGHTGELFF	TRBD1	TRBV5-1	TRBJ2-2	-
TGTGCCAGCTCACAGGGCGTAGCGAACACTGAAGCTTTCTTT	CASSQGVANTEAFF	-	TRBV18	TRBJ1-1	-
TGTGCCAGCAGCTTAGGACTAGGGCAAGAGACCCAGTACTTC	CASSLGLGQETQYF	-	TRBV7-2	TRBJ2-5	-
TGTGCCAGCGCAAGAACAGGGACTAATGAAAAACTGTTTTTT	CASARTGTNEKLFF	-	TRBV7-2	TRBJ1-4	-
TGTGCCAGCAGCTTCCAGGAAAGCAATCAGCCCCAGCATTTT	CASSFQESNQPQHF	-	TRBV7-8	TRBJ1-5	-
TGTGCCAGCGGCGGGGGATATGGCTACACCTTC	CASGGGYGYTF	-	TRBV2	TRBJ1-2	-
TGTGCCAGCAGTGAATCGCGTGTGAACACTGAAGCTTTCTTT	CASSESRVNTEAFF	-	TRBV6-1	TRBJ1-1	-
TGTGCCAGCAGTCCATCCACGGCGGGGAATCAGCCCCAGCATTTT	CASSPSTAGNQPQHF	-	TRBV28	TRBJ1-5	once
TGTGCCAGCAGCTTAGCGGGGCAGCTCTATGGCTACACCTTC	CASSLAGQLYGYTF	-	TRBV7-9	TRBJ1-2	-